Shown below are 27 T cell receptor beta chains from a single sample sequenced in a study of T cell repertoires in cytomegalovirus infection. In TCRdb, the reads were re-called with MiXCR into one record per CDR3 protein. The profile shows around 900,000 distinct CDR3 sequences, around 32% of them singletons. No antigens are known for them. The sample in question was cultured CD8+ T cells from PBMCs, obtained from culture after CMV antigen stimulation. All receptors come from a human donor in good health (CMV status not recorded). Some clones in this sample may be carry-over from other donors' samples.

The J gene is TRBJ1-1, the V gene TRBV18; D is uncertain. V was clipped by 2 bases and J by 3 bases, with 13 bases between them. The CDR3 runs to 15 residues. Germline CDR1 is KGHSH and CDR2 is LQKENI. In nucleotides, the CDR3 is TGTGCCAGCTCACCATTTGGAACGGAATACACTGAAGCTTTCTTT. Translation: CASSPFGTEYTEAFF.

This clonotype was counted a few times. This chain uses TRBV27 with TRBJ2-5; 9 bases line up with TRBD2. This CDR3 has 13 amino acids. The V segment lost 2 bases and the J segment 6 bases; nucleotides outside the gene matches: 1. The V gene's germline CDR1 is MNHEY and CDR2 SMNVEV (reference sequence). Here the CDR3 reads CASSLAGGKTQYF. CDR3 nucleotides: TGTGCCAGCAGTTTAGCGGGGGGGAAGACCCAGTACTTC.

The table lists this clonotype with many counts. The rearrangement uses TRBV6-6 and TRBJ2-3; 8 bases are a match to TRBD2. Germline V gene data show CDR1 as MNHNY and CDR2 as SVGAGI (reference sequence). The junction had 3 bases not matched to a gene; V was cut back by 4 bases and J by 3 bases. The CDR3 runs 14 residues. The CDR3 region is CASSWAGGTDTQYF. CDR3 sequence (DNA): TGTGCCAGCAGTTGGGCGGGGGGTACAGATACGCAGTATTTT.

A few counts support this clonotype. The V gene is TRBV7-8, the J gene TRBJ1-2; maybe TRBD1 (6 bases). This CDR3 has 15 amino acids. Trimming took 1 base from V and 2 from J, leaving 11 bases between them. Germline lookup yields CDR1 SGHVS and CDR2 FQNEAQ. The CDR3 nucleotides read TGTGCCAGCAGCTTAGAGGAGGGGGTCAACTATGGCTACACCTTC. It specifies CASSLEEGVNYGYTF. The entire variable domain, with the rest obtained from reference TRBV7-8 and TRBJ1-2, is as follows: GAGVSQSPRYKVAKRGQDVALRCDPISGHVSLFWYQQALGQGPEFLTYFQNEAQLDKSGLPSDRFFAERPEGSVSTLKIQRTQQEDSAVYLCASSLEEGVNYGYTFGSGTRLTVV.

The table lists this clonotype with a few counts. The V gene is TRBV7-3, the J gene TRBJ2-7, with a possible D match to TRBD2 (5 bases). The CDR3 runs to 22 residues. Trimming removed 6 bases from V and 3 bases from J, with 39 bases in between. CDR1 is SGHTA and CDR2 is FQGTGA in the germline V gene. DNA for the CDR3: TGTGCCAGCAGATCGGAGGAGGACCGTCCCCGCATACCACCATCCACCAACTACGAGCAGTACGTC. Encoded protein: CASRSEEDRPRIPPSTNYEQYV.

This clonotype has a handful of counts. The chain joins TRBV5-4 to TRBJ2-1; 13 bases are shared with TRBD2. J was trimmed by 3 bases and V by 4 bases; bases with no gene match: 10. Germline loops: CDR1 SGHNT, CDR2 YYREEE (reference sequence). The CDR3 covers 18 residues. The CDR3 DNA reads as TGTGCCAGCAGCAATGGACTAGCGGGGGCCATATTCTACAATGAGCAGTTCTTC. This codes for CASSNGLAGAIFYNEQFF.

J is TRBJ2-5 and V is TRBV5-6, with D unresolved. The CDR3 is made up of 12 amino acids. Per the germline V gene, CDR1 is SGHDT and CDR2 is YYEEEE. V lost 4 bases to trimming and J lost 5 bases, with 9 bases between them. The CDR3 DNA follows: TGTGCCAGCAGCGTCATTACCGAGACCCAGTACTTC. Its protein is CASSVITETQYF.

This clonotype was detected a few times. V gene TRBV5-6 combines with J gene TRBJ2-3; 10 bases align to TRBD2. The germline gives CDR1 SGHDT, CDR2 YYEEEE. CDR3 length: 17 residues. V lost 4 bases, J lost 4 bases, and 12 bases stayed unmatched. As DNA, the CDR3 is TGTGCCAGCAGCGCGGAGATAGCGGGGGGTGACTCAGATACGCAGTATTTT. It specifies CASSAEIAGGDSDTQYF. Combining the CDR3 with reference TRBV5-6 and TRBJ2-3 gives the whole variable domain DAGVTQSPTHLIKTRGQQVTLRCSPKSGHDTVSWYQQALGQGPQFIFQYYEEEERQRGNFPDRFSGHQFPNYSSELNVNALLLGDSALYLCASSAEIAGGDSDTQYFGPGTRLTVL.

This clonotype was seen only a few times. V is TRBV27 and J is TRBJ1-5; the D gene is possibly TRBD1 (6 bases). Between the trimmed V and J ends, which lost 5 bases and 7 bases, there was a span of 12 bases. The length of the CDR3 is 13 residues. The germline CDR1 and CDR2 sequences are MNHEY and SMNVEV (reference sequence). The CDR3 DNA is TGTGCCAGCAGTATACAGGGCCAGCAGCCCCAGCATTTT. The encoded protein is CASSIQGQQPQHF.

This chain joins TRBV7-9 and TRBJ2-1; 7 bases align to TRBD2. This CDR3 has 18 amino acids. Looked up from germline, CDR1 is SEHNR and CDR2 is FQNEAQ (reference sequence). Unmatched junction bases numbered 14, after V lost 4 bases and J lost 2 bases. Written as DNA, the CDR3 is TGTGCCAGCAGCTCCATATCTTCTGGACTAGACACCTACAATGAGCAGTTCTTC. This codes for CASSSISSGLDTYNEQFF.

CDR3 amino acids: CASSLRDRGAQYF. Written as DNA, the CDR3 is TGTGCCAGTAGTCTCCGGGACAGGGGGGCCCAGTACTTC. The genes are TRBV19 and TRBJ2-5; 11 bases are shared with TRBD1. The germline V gene encodes CDR1 LNHDA and CDR2 SQIVND (reference sequence). The CDR3 has 13 amino acids. The J segment lost 9 bases and the V segment lost 5 bases, leaving 5 bases of the junction unmatched.

This clonotype was found a few times. The chain recombines TRBV10-2 with TRBJ2-3; D tentatively fits TRBD1 or TRBD2 (6 bases each). Germline V gene sequence: CDR1 WSHSY, CDR2 SAAADI. This CDR3 has 13 amino acids. V shed 11 bases and J shed 7 bases, with 19 bases lying between them. The CDR3 loop reads CAYRGGGTHTQYF. The CDR3 bases are TGCGCCTACCGAGGAGGGGGTACACATACGCAGTATTTT.

This clonotype was seen more than once but under ten times. The V and J genes are TRBV7-3 and TRBJ1-2; 7 bases match TRBD1. Looked up from germline, CDR1 is SGHTA and CDR2 is FQGTGA. The V and J ends lost 3 bases and 8 bases, in that order; junction bases with no gene match: 9. This CDR3 contains 14 residues. This CDR3 reads CASSFDRESWGYTF. The CDR3 DNA is TGTGCCAGCAGCTTTGACAGGGAAAGTTGGGGCTACACCTTC. Full variable domain (rest looked up from reference TRBV7-3 and TRBJ1-2): GAGVSQTPSNKVTEKGKYVELRCDPISGHTALYWYRQSLGQGPEFLIYFQGTGAADDSGLPNDRFFAVRPEGSVSTLKIQRTERGDSAVYLCASSFDRESWGYTFGSGTRLTVV.

In DNA, the CDR3 is TGCAGCGTGTGGACAGGTTACTCCTACGAGCAGTACTTC. Amino acid sequence: CSVWTGYSYEQYF. The V call is TRBV29-1, the J call TRBJ2-7, with 7 nucleotides matching TRBD1. V lost 6 bases, J lost 0 bases, and 5 bases stayed unmatched. Germline-derived CDR1 and CDR2 are SQVTM and ANQGSEA. This CDR3 is built from 13 residues.

The chain joins TRBV4-1 to TRBJ1-5; no definite D call. Germline assignment: CDR1 MGHRA and CDR2 YSYEKL. Trimming stripped 3 bases from V and 3 bases from J, with 9 bases between. This CDR3 contains 14 residues. Here the CDR3 reads CASSHTENNQPQHF. CDR3 bases: TGCGCCAGCAGCCACACAGAAAACAATCAGCCCCAGCATTTT.

The chain recombines TRBV27 with TRBJ2-3, with a possible D match to TRBD1 (5 bases). V lost 3 bases and J lost 5, with 9 bases in between. Germline assignment: CDR1 MNHEY and CDR2 SMNVEV (reference sequence). The CDR3 consists of 13 residues. CDR3 in DNA: TGTGCCAGCAGTTTTAAGGGGCTAGATACGCAGTATTTT. Translation: CASSFKGLDTQYF.

Note on this clonotype: This clone may be a read error of a much larger clone one base away. The chain has TRBV7-2 and TRBJ2-3; D is possibly TRBD2 (5 bases). CDR1 and CDR2 from the germline V gene are SGHTA and FQGNSA. CDR3 length: 12 amino acids. The ends were cut back, 3 bases at V and 13 bases at J, with 14 bases in the middle. The DNA of the CDR3 is TGTGCCAGCAGCTTTATGTGCGACTATGAGTATTTT. Translating it yields CASSFMCDYEYF.

This clonotype was found a few times. The chain is built from TRBV6-1 and TRBJ2-1, with a tentative D call TRBD1 (6 bases). This CDR3 comprises 17 residues. V lost 5 bases and J lost 2, with 19 bases in between. CDR1 is MNHNS and CDR2 is SASEGT in the germline V gene. CDR3 coding DNA: TGTGCCAGCAGTCGAGGTCGTGGGGGCGGTACCTACAATGAGCAGTTCTTC. Translation gives CASSRGRGGGTYNEQFF.

In this sample, this clonotype turned up a few times. The gene calls are TRBV19 and TRBJ2-1; D is ambiguous. The CDR3 length is 15 residues. Per the germline V gene, CDR1 is LNHDA and CDR2 is SQIVND (reference sequence). Trimming removed 2 bases at V and 2 bases at J, with 10 bases between. The CDR3 DNA is TGTGCCAGTAGTATAAGCGTCTCGCCCTACAATGAGCAGTTCTTC. Its protein product is CASSISVSPYNEQFF.

The rearrangement links TRBV4-3 to TRBJ2-1; maybe TRBD1 (5 bases). Trimming removed 4 bases from V and 6 bases from J, with 10 bases in between. The CDR3 runs 13 residues. Germline V lookup: CDR1 LGHNA, CDR2 YSLEER. Written as DNA, the CDR3 is TGCGCCAGCAGCCCCCGGACATCCAATGAGCAGTTCTTC. Translation: CASSPRTSNEQFF.

In its sample, this clonotype was seen a few times. The chain links TRBV7-9 to TRBJ1-5, with D uncertain. The V end lost 4 bases, the J end lost 5 bases, and 15 bases lay between the germline ends. CDR1 and CDR2 from the germline V gene are SEHNR and FQNEAQ (reference sequence). CDR3 length equals 15 residues. This CDR3 reads CASSSGWPSYQPQHF. Written as DNA, the CDR3 is TGTGCCAGCAGCTCTGGCTGGCCATCCTATCAGCCCCAGCATTTT.

This clonotype was observed at least ten times. The chain employs TRBV7-8 and TRBJ1-3, with D tentatively TRBD1 (6 bases). Germline-derived CDR1 and CDR2 are SGHVS and FQNEAQ. V was pared by 5 bases and J by 4 bases, with 15 bases between. CDR3 length: 15 amino acids. The CDR3 sequence is CASSQTTGLGNTIYF. For the CDR3, the DNA is TGTGCCAGCAGCCAGACAACAGGGTTAGGAAACACCATATATTTT.

V gene TRBV7-9 combines with J gene TRBJ2-3; TRBD1 is a possible D gene (5 bases). The CDR3 totals 14 residues. CDR1 is SEHNR, CDR2 FQNEAQ, per germline (reference sequence). V lost 7 bases and J lost 4, with 15 bases in between. CDR3 amino acids: CASTMGLIPDTQYF. CDR3 nucleotide sequence: TGTGCCAGCACCATGGGGCTAATCCCAGATACGCAGTATTTT.

V gene TRBV5-3 combines with J gene TRBJ2-5, with a tentative D call TRBD1 (6 bases). TRBV5-3 is an open reading frame, and its role is uncertain. This CDR3 comprises 12 residues. The V and J ends lost 8 bases and 10 bases respectively, with 18 bases between them. The CDR3 here is CASSLGGAIQYF. The CDR3 DNA follows: TGTGCCAGCAGTCTAGGGGGAGCGATCCAGTACTTC.

This clonotype was counted only a few times. The chain has TRBV6-6 and TRBJ2-7; 7 bases align to TRBD1. There are 15 residues in the CDR3. Germline V gene sequence: CDR1 MNHNY, CDR2 SVGAGI (reference sequence). V trimming: 0 bases; J trimming: 3 bases; junction bases outside the gene matches: 5. The CDR3, as DNA: TGTGCCAGCAGTTACTCGTCTCAGGGGGACTACGAGCAGTACTTC. Translated: CASSYSSQGDYEQYF.

The rearrangement uses TRBV6-2 or TRBV6-3 and TRBJ2-1; D remains unclear. Germline-derived CDR1 and CDR2 are MNHEY and SVGEGT. The CDR3 sequence is 16 residues long. Trimming took 0 bases from V and 3 from J, leaving 12 bases between them. The chain's CDR3 is CASSYSTGVIYNEQFF. The CDR3 DNA reads TGTGCCAGCAGTTACTCGACCGGAGTGATCTACAATGAGCAGTTCTTC.

The chain has TRBV6-2 or TRBV6-3 and TRBJ1-2; 10 bases are a match to TRBD1. Germline-derived CDR1 and CDR2 are MNHEY and SVGEGT. This CDR3 is 14 amino acids long. With V trimmed by 11 bases and J by 7 bases, 13 bases remained unmatched. CDR3 DNA: TGTGCCTGCATCCTGGGACAGGGGTATCGTGGCTACACCTTC. It encodes CACILGQGYRGYTF.